This T cell receptor beta chain was retrieved from a study of T cell therapy after organ transplantation. Study-level background: T cells were expanded two to three weeks with 30 CMV class I/II epitopes. T cell doses, up to 6, came every 2 weeks; follow-up lasted roughly 29 weeks. Study-level results: Post-therapy CD8 clonality change correlated inversely with pretherapy clonality. Poor CD8+ T cell yield may explain few expansions in nonresponders.

This clone came up a few times. Its specificity is unknown. Some clones are missing from TCRdb's copy, which holds only in-frame ones; the method was immunoSEQ multiplex PCR. The sample lists 44,000 or so clones, approximately 94% occurring once. The receptor comes from a human patient who had received a solid organ transplant and had CMV disease. The sample was CD8+ T cells from blood, taken before autologous CMV-specific T cell therapy.

Here the CDR3 DNA reads TGCGCCAGCAGCGAGGGGCTGAACTCTGGAAACACCATATATTTT. Amino acids: CASSEGLNSGNTIYF. This sequence joins TRBV4-1 and TRBJ1-3; weak D call: TRBD1 (5 bases). This CDR3 spans 15 amino acids. CDR1 MGHRA and CDR2 YSYEKL come from the germline V gene. V was trimmed by 5 bases and J by 0 bases, leaving 11 bases between them.